The clone carrying this T cell receptor beta chain was recorded a few times. The antigen is unknown. The same CDR3 is also encoded by other DNA sequences in this sample. V was cut by 4 bases and J by 6 bases, with 16 bases left in between. Germline assignment: CDR1 SGHVS and CDR2 FQNEAQ. CDR3 length: 14 amino acids. The data derive from a study of shared clonotypes between healthy human individuals. Findings and caveats of the study: Limited genetic and exposure-history diversity came from having few donors.

The data were produced by immunoSEQ multiplex PCR, yet TCRdb's version contains in-frame clones alone and is incomplete. The table has about 1 million clones, more than 65% seen once. The gene calls are TRBV7-8 and TRBJ2-7; D uncertain. Sequencing was carried out using memory CD4+ T cells sorted from blood. Documented subset: CD45RA-negative fraction. The sequence came from a man between 18 and 29 years old in good health. In DNA, the CDR3 is TGTGCCAGCAGCTCCCGGGTGGGCGTAGCCGAGCAGTACTTC. This translates into CASSSRVGVAEQYF.